The 22 T cell receptor beta chains presented below share a single source sample, sequenced in a study of cytomegalovirus exposure and HLA in healthy donors (TCRdb year 2017). Library preparation used the immunoSEQ multiplex PCR assay. The multiplex PCR relied on a mix of 60 forward primers for TCR Vbeta segments and 13 reverse primers for TCR Jbeta segments. Imported from immuneACCESS, the table was reduced by TCRdb to in-frame sequences with V and J called. These copies leave out some clones; in studies compared against another copy, an unresolved V gene accounts for under half, and the cause of the remainder is not known. The sample contains 84,000 or so clones, under 80% of them found a single time. Approximately 1.4% of the sample lies in the top ten. Sequenced material: PBMCs. These receptors were collected from a male donor in good health and CMV-seronegative.

The CDR3 loop is CSVDVARNEQFF. The CDR3 region has the DNA TGCAGCGTTGATGTAGCGCGCAATGAGCAGTTCTTC. This chain connects TRBV29-1 to TRBJ2-1, with D possibly TRBD2 on 5 matching bases. V shed 3 bases and J shed 6 bases, with 9 bases lying between them. In germline, CDR1 is SQVTM, CDR2 ANQGSEA. The CDR3 runs to 12 residues.

The rearrangement links TRBV6-5 to TRBJ2-3, with a possible D match to TRBD2 (6 bases). The V and J ends lost 0 bases and 4 bases respectively, with 14 bases between them. Germline-derived CDR1 and CDR2 are MNHEY and SVGAGI. The CDR3 loop spans 16 amino acids. CDR3 loop: CASSYSSQGGADTQYF. The CDR3 DNA sequence: TGTGCCAGCAGTTACTCGTCGCAGGGAGGCGCAGATACGCAGTATTTT.

J is TRBJ1-5 and V is TRBV7-2; 12 positions agree with TRBD1. Germline V gene lookup returns CDR1 SGHTA and CDR2 FQGNSA. The CDR3 loop spans 16 amino acids. J lost 9 bases, V lost 2 bases, and 8 bases had no gene match. The CDR3 sequence is CASSLLGTGGSRPQHF. The CDR3 DNA reads as TGTGCCAGCAGCTTACTAGGGACAGGGGGCTCGCGGCCCCAGCATTTT.

The chain links TRBV7-6 to TRBJ2-3; D is ambiguous. Deletions cut 3 bases from V and 5 bases from J, with 6 bases between. Germline CDR1 SGHVS, CDR2 FNYEAQ. This CDR3 has 12 residues. The CDR3 sequence: CASSFSEDTQYF. In DNA form, the CDR3 reads TGTGCCAGCAGCTTCAGTGAAGATACGCAGTATTTT.

The chain recombines TRBV25-1 with TRBJ2-7; no firm D call. V was cut by 4 bases and J by 4 bases, with 5 bases left in between. CDR1 and CDR2 (germline): MGHDK, SYGVNS. This CDR3 is 11 amino acids long. In nucleotides, the CDR3 is TGTGCCAGCAGTGCGGGTTACGAGCAGTACTTC. Its protein is CASSAGYEQYF.

This chain uses TRBV5-1 with TRBJ1-3; TRBD1 matches 8 bases. The ends lost 0 bases at V and 4 bases at J; junction bases unmatched: 6. The CDR3 extends over 16 amino acids. Germline values: CDR1 SGHRS, CDR2 YFSETQ. DNA of the CDR3: TGCGCCAGCAGCTTGGGGCTACAGGGGGTAGGAAACACCATATATTTT. It specifies CASSLGLQGVGNTIYF.

This rearrangement joins TRBV2 to TRBJ1-5; D perhaps matches TRBD1 (5 bases). V was trimmed by 6 bases and J by 7 bases, leaving 13 bases between them. The CDR3 has 13 residues. Germline V gene lookup returns CDR1 SNHLY and CDR2 FYNNEI. CDR3 sequence: CASSMDTTQPQHF. CDR3 bases: TGTGCCAGCAGCATGGACACTACGCAGCCCCAGCATTTT.

This clone has a single count. This chain uses TRBV5-4 with TRBJ2-2, with TRBD2 as a possible D gene (6 bases). CDR1 is SGHNT, CDR2 YYREEE, per germline (reference sequence). Trimming removed 6 bases at V and 5 bases at J, with 17 bases between. The CDR3 covers 15 residues. The CDR3 bases are TGTGCCAGCAACCCCGGGTCGGGACTGACCGGGGAGCTGTTTTTT. Encoded protein: CASNPGSGLTGELFF.

The chain uses TRBV7-8 and TRBJ1-4, with a possible D match to TRBD1 (5 bases). Germline assignment: CDR1 SGHVS and CDR2 FQNEAQ. Between the trimmed V and J ends, which lost 2 bases and 0 bases, there was a span of 16 bases. This CDR3 is built from 18 residues. The CDR3 loop is CASSLRIQGPATNEKLFF. CDR3 DNA sequence: TGTGCCAGCAGCTTACGGATTCAGGGCCCCGCAACTAATGAAAAACTGTTTTTT.

This clone turned up a few times. The V and J genes are TRBV5-4 and TRBJ2-3; 7 bases map to TRBD2. This CDR3 comprises 16 residues. CDR1 SGHNT and CDR2 YYREEE come from the germline V gene (reference sequence). The ends lost 1 base at V and 0 bases at J; junction bases unmatched: 5. The CDR3 here is CASSLHGGSSTDTQYF. CDR3 nucleotide sequence: TGTGCCAGCAGCTTGCACGGCGGGAGTAGCACAGATACGCAGTATTTT.

The chain links TRBV5-6 to TRBJ1-5, with D tentatively TRBD1 (6 bases). The CDR3 totals 17 residues. Trimming took 2 bases from V and 5 from J, leaving 20 bases between them. The germline V gene has CDR1 SGHDT and CDR2 YYEEEE. The CDR3 DNA sequence: TGTGCCAGCAGCTTAAGACAGGCTCCGACGGCATATCAGCCCCAGCATTTT. This translates into CASSLRQAPTAYQPQHF.

The chain carries TRBV11-2 and TRBJ1-2, with 7 positions matching TRBD1. The ends lost 4 bases at V and 3 bases at J; junction bases unmatched: 2. Per the germline V gene, CDR1 is SGHAT and CDR2 is FQNNGV. The CDR3 is made up of 13 amino acids. The CDR3 sequence is CASSSTGYYGYTF. CDR3 bases: TGTGCCAGCAGCTCGACAGGGTACTATGGCTACACCTTC.

In its sample, this clone was seen a few times. V usage is TRBV7-9 and J usage is TRBJ1-5, with no clear D. The CDR3 contains 14 residues. CDR1 and CDR2 (germline): SEHNR, FQNEAQ (reference sequence). Trimming removed 3 bases at V and 1 base at J, with 7 bases between. The CDR3 region is CASSFTGSNQPQHF. Written as DNA, the CDR3 is TGTGCCAGCAGCTTTACCGGGAGCAATCAGCCCCAGCATTTT.

This clone was seen only once. The genes are TRBV9 and TRBJ2-1; D perhaps matches TRBD1 (5 bases). Per germline, CDR1 SGDLS and CDR2 YYNGEE. The length of the CDR3 is 13 residues. Trimming took 0 bases from V and 5 from J, leaving 6 bases between them. In nucleotides, the CDR3 is TGTGCCAGCAGCGTAGTAGGGGACAATGAGCAGTTCTTC. Protein: CASSVVGDNEQFF. Together with reference TRBV9 and TRBJ2-1, the CDR3 gives the full variable domain: DSGVTQTPKHLITATGQRVTLRCSPRSGDLSVYWYQQSLDQGLQFLIQYYNGEERAKGNILERFSAQQFPDLHSELNLSSLELGDSALYFCASSVVGDNEQFFGPGTRLTVL.

This clone was counted once. The rearrangement joins TRBV11-2 to TRBJ2-2; the D gene is possibly TRBD1 (5 bases). The CDR3 sequence is 14 residues long. Per germline, CDR1 SGHAT and CDR2 FQNNGV. V lost 2 bases and J lost 6, with 10 bases in between. The CDR3 DNA sequence: TGTGCCAGCAGCTTAAGGGGCAGGCCCGGGGAGCTGTTTTTT. Translating gives CASSLRGRPGELFF.

The V gene is TRBV19, the J gene TRBJ1-5, with D maybe TRBD1 (6 bases). V was clipped by 5 bases and J by 1 base, with 12 bases between them. CDR3 length equals 15 residues. Germline V gene lookup returns CDR1 LNHDA and CDR2 SQIVND (reference sequence). The CDR3 DNA sequence: TGTGCCAGTAGTGTGGGGGCGAGGAGCAATCAGCCCCAGCATTTT. This encodes CASSVGARSNQPQHF.

The V and J genes are TRBV5-4 and TRBJ1-6, with TRBD1 identical over 8 bases. This CDR3 has 16 amino acids. Per germline, CDR1 SGHNT and CDR2 YYREEE (reference sequence). J gave up 7 bases and V 4 bases, and 10 bases lay outside the gene matches. The CDR3 region is CASSVETGVRNSPLHF. The CDR3 DNA follows: TGTGCCAGCAGCGTGGAGACAGGGGTTAGAAATTCACCCCTCCACTTT.

This chain links TRBV2 with TRBJ1-6, with TRBD1 matching over 7 bases. The CDR3 runs to 13 residues. The germline CDR1 and CDR2 sequences are SNHLY and FYNNEI. V shed 7 bases and J 8 bases; nucleotides not matched to a gene: 5. In nucleotides, the CDR3 is TGTGCCAGCACGGGACAGTGGTATTCACCCCTCCACTTT. Protein product: CASTGQWYSPLHF.

The V gene is TRBV19, the J gene TRBJ1-2; 8 positions match TRBD1. Germline V gene data show CDR1 as LNHDA and CDR2 as SQIVND (reference sequence). J lost 2 bases, V lost 4 bases, and 9 bases had no gene match. CDR3 length: 16 residues. CDR3 DNA sequence: TGTGCCAGTAGTAAACCAGGGACAGGTCAGAACTATGGCTACACCTTC. This translates into CASSKPGTGQNYGYTF.

This clone was seen more than once but under ten times. The chain links TRBV19 to TRBJ1-5, with TRBD1 identical over 10 bases. Losses at the gene ends were 7 bases for V and 4 bases for J; bases not matched to a gene: 7. CDR1 and CDR2 from the germline V gene are LNHDA and SQIVND (reference sequence). The CDR3 covers 15 residues. The CDR3 sequence is CASTGTGVLNQPQHF. CDR3 DNA sequence: TGTGCCAGTACCGGGACAGGGGTACTAAATCAGCCCCAGCATTTT.

J is TRBJ2-5 and V is TRBV28, with 8 bases identical to TRBD1. CDR1 and CDR2 from the germline V gene are MDHEN and SYDVKM. V gave up 4 bases and J gave up 7 bases; unmatched junction bases: 11. CDR3 length: 15 amino acids. The CDR3 reads CASSSYRDRSPTQYF. The CDR3 DNA follows: TGTGCCAGCAGTTCCTACCGGGACAGGTCGCCGACCCAGTACTTC.

This chain links TRBV7-2 with TRBJ1-5, with D perhaps TRBD1 (5 bases). The CDR3 totals 13 residues. With 4 bases removed from V and 7 bases from J, the gap between germline ends came to 11 bases. The V gene's germline CDR1 is SGHTA and CDR2 FQGNSA. The CDR3 DNA reads as TGTGCCAGCAGCTCAGGGCAGGGACAGCCCCAGCATTTT. Translation gives CASSSGQGQPQHF.